This TCR beta chain derives from a study of shared clonotypes between healthy human individuals. Assay: immunoSEQ multiplex PCR; the TCRdb copy retains only in-frame clones and omits some. The sample has over 2 million clones; approximately 90% are singletons. The sequencing input was naive CD4+ T cells from PBMCs. The sample's subset: CD45RA+ positively selected. This receptor was taken from a man between 18 and 29 years old in good health. Some clones in this sample may be carry-over from other donors' samples.

CDR3: CASSFGLGNEQFF. The CDR3 coding sequence is TGTGCCAGCAGTTTTGGGCTAGGCAATGAGCAGTTCTTC. This sequence joins TRBV28 and TRBJ2-1; no clear D gene. V lost 3 bases and J 6 bases, leaving 9 bases between the germline ends. Per the germline V gene, CDR1 is MDHEN and CDR2 is SYDVKM. This CDR3 is built from 13 residues.